The 13 T cell receptor beta chains in this list originate from one sample, sequenced in a study of patients and donors after allogeneic stem cell transplantation. TCRdb reprocessed the RT-PCR reads with MiXCR, giving one entry per CDR3 protein. This sample has 45,000 to 65,000 distinct CDR3 sequences, with about 14% found just once. Sequencing used blood, either unsorted or a sorted T cell fraction (not recorded which). Receptors were obtained from a human donor who was either an allogeneic HSCT recipient or a stem cell or donor lymphocyte infusion donor (not recorded which). It is not recorded whose cells these are; they may come from a transplant donor.

Details on this clonotype: A clone one base away is much larger, so this may be a read error. This chain uses TRBV12-3 or TRBV12-4 with TRBJ1-4; D is possibly TRBD1 (5 bases). The length of the CDR3 is 17 residues. The germline V and J ends were trimmed by 4 bases and 5 bases, with 20 bases remaining between them. This CDR3 reads CASSSPRQSAVNEKLFF. Written as DNA, the CDR3 is TGTGCCAGCAGTTCGCCGAGACAGTCCGCGGTGAATGAAAAACTGTTTTTT.

This clonotype came up a few times. The chain has TRBV24-1 and TRBJ2-2; D not resolved. CDR1 is KGHDR, CDR2 SFDVKD, per germline. The germline V and J ends were trimmed by 5 bases and 2 bases, with 11 bases remaining between them. The CDR3 sequence is 15 residues long. CDR3 residues: CATSVTHANTGELFF. CDR3 bases: TGTGCCACCAGTGTCACACACGCAAACACCGGGGAGCTGTTTTTT.

This clonotype was seen a handful of times. J is TRBJ2-1 and V is TRBV5-1; 7 positions agree with TRBD1. CDR1 is SGHRS, CDR2 YFSETQ, per germline. V shed 2 bases and J 5 bases; nucleotides not matched to a gene: 13. The CDR3 totals 17 residues. DNA of the CDR3: TGCGCCAGCAGCTTCGGAAAGGGGGCAGTATACGACAATGAGCAGTTCTTC. Amino acid sequence: CASSFGKGAVYDNEQFF.

The genes are TRBV10-3 and TRBJ2-1; D could derive from TRBD1 or TRBD2 (5 bases each). The germline V gene has CDR1 ENHRY and CDR2 SYGVKD. The CDR3 is 13 amino acids. V was pared by 3 bases and J by 9 bases, with 12 bases between. Written as DNA, the CDR3 is TGTGCCATCAGTGAAGGGTGGGACGGTGAGCAGTTCTTC. Translating gives CAISEGWDGEQFF.

The rearrangement uses TRBV20-1 and TRBJ2-1; TRBD2 aligns across 7 bases. The germline gives CDR1 DFQATT, CDR2 SNEGSKA (reference sequence). The CDR3 sequence is 12 residues long. The trim removed 3 bases at V and 4 bases at J, leaving 0 bases unmatched. Here the CDR3 DNA reads TGCAGTGCTAGGCGGGAGTACAATGAGCAGTTCTTC. Translation: CSARREYNEQFF.

This clonotype has only a few counts. This chain links TRBV11-2 with TRBJ2-5; D possibly uses TRBD1 or TRBD2 (5 bases each). V dropped 3 bases and J dropped 2 bases, with 10 bases sitting between them. Germline CDR1 is SGHAT and CDR2 is FQNNGV. The CDR3 runs to 14 residues. CDR3 in amino acids: CASSLGRQQETQYF. The CDR3 DNA is TGTGCCAGCAGCTTGGGGAGACAGCAAGAGACCCAGTACTTC. The full variable domain, rest sourced from reference TRBV11-2 and TRBJ2-5, is EAGVAQSPRYKIIEKRQSVAFWCNPISGHATLYWYQQILGQGPKLLIQFQNNGVVDDSQLPKDRFSAERLKGVDSTLKIQPAKLEDSAVYLCASSLGRQQETQYFGPGTRLLVL.

This clonotype was observed many times. The chain joins TRBV18 to TRBJ2-3; D remains unclear. This CDR3 is built from 12 residues. Germline loops: CDR1 KGHSH, CDR2 LQKENI. The V end lost 0 bases, the J end lost 2 bases, and 0 bases lay between the germline ends. CDR3 loop: CASSPPTDTQYF. In DNA, the CDR3 is TGTGCCAGCTCACCACCCACAGATACGCAGTATTTT.

At least ten counts were recorded for this clonotype. The chain uses TRBV12-3 or TRBV12-4 and TRBJ1-5; 7 bases match TRBD1. V lost 2 bases to trimming and J lost 4 bases; unmatched junction nucleotides: 11. The length of the CDR3 is 17 residues. The CDR3 sequence is CASSLRPTGTGNQPQHF. For the CDR3, the DNA is TGTGCCAGCAGTTTACGCCCGACAGGGACTGGGAATCAGCCCCAGCATTTT.

This chain uses TRBV7-6 with TRBJ2-1, with a possible D match to TRBD1 (6 bases). Trimming shortened V by 4 bases and J by 6 bases, and 10 bases separated the two germline ends. CDR3 length: 13 amino acids. CDR1 is SGHVS and CDR2 is FNYEAQ in the germline V gene. This CDR3 is CASSSLRGNEQFF. The CDR3 coding sequence is TGTGCCAGCAGCTCCCTCAGGGGCAATGAGCAGTTCTTC. Filled out from reference TRBV7-6 and TRBJ2-1, the complete variable domain reads GAGVSQSPRYKVTKRGQDVALRCDPISGHVSLYWYRQALGQGPEFLTYFNYEAQQDKSGLPNDRFSAERPEGSISTLTIQRTEQRDSAMYRCASSSLRGNEQFFGPGTRLTVL.

This clonotype has at least ten counts. The V and J genes are TRBV10-3 and TRBJ1-1; 10 positions match TRBD1. The germline V gene encodes CDR1 ENHRY and CDR2 SYGVKD. CDR3 length: 14 amino acids. V was clipped by 5 bases and J by 3 bases; unmatched bases: 3. This CDR3 reads CAISRQGADTEAFF. The CDR3 DNA reads as TGTGCCATCAGTAGACAGGGGGCGGACACTGAAGCTTTCTTT.

The chain has TRBV11-2 and TRBJ2-5; possible D gene TRBD2, 5 bases. Germline V CDR1 and CDR2: SGHAT, FQNNGV. The CDR3 totals 13 residues. The germline V and J ends were trimmed by 5 bases and 5 bases, with 12 bases remaining between them. The CDR3 loop is CASSGTAVETQYF. For the CDR3, the DNA is TGTGCCAGCAGCGGTACAGCGGTGGAGACCCAGTACTTC.

This clonotype has a handful of counts. This chain links TRBV29-1 with TRBJ2-7; D assignment may be TRBD1 or TRBD2 (6 bases each). This CDR3 has 13 amino acids. V lost 6 bases and J lost 5, with 17 bases in between. The V gene's germline CDR1 is SQVTM and CDR2 ANQGSEA. This chain's CDR3 is CSVALGGGNEQYF. DNA of the CDR3: TGCAGCGTCGCCCTAGGGGGAGGCAACGAGCAGTACTTC.

This clonotype was recorded many times. The V and J genes are TRBV4-2 and TRBJ1-2, with a possible D match to TRBD1 (6 bases). There are 16 residues in the CDR3. Trimming removed 0 bases from V and 4 bases from J, with 15 bases in between. Germline V gene lookup returns CDR1 LGHNA and CDR2 YNFKEQ. DNA of the CDR3: TGTGCCAGCAGCCAAGAAGCGGGCAGGGGATTCTATGGCTACACCTTC. Translating gives CASSQEAGRGFYGYTF.